This T cell receptor (beta chain) was profiled in a study of neurological immune-mediated disorders. MiXCR, run by TCRdb on the 5' RACE reads, gives a single entry per CDR3 protein. Seen here are some 48,000 distinct CDR3 sequences, about 12% observed once, and the top ten hold 4.5%. Time point specified: longitudinal time-point 2. The CDR3 consists of 12 residues. CDR1 is KGHSH and CDR2 is LQKENI in the germline V gene. Trimming cost V 7 bases and J 4 bases, with 10 bases left between them. Sample: PBMCs. This receptor was obtained from a male donor with HTLV-1-associated myelopathy (HAM/TSP). This chain joins TRBV18 and TRBJ1-1; D is ambiguous. Here the CDR3 reads CASYPETTEAFF. The CDR3 coding sequence is TGTGCCAGCTACCCGGAGACCACTGAAGCTTTCTTT. The whole variable domain, filled in from reference TRBV18 and TRBJ1-1, reads NAGVMQNPRHLVRRRGQEARLRCSPMKGHSHVYWYRQLPEEGLKFMVYLQKENIIDESGMPKERFSAEFPKEGPSILRIQQVVRGDSAAYFCASYPETTEAFFGQGTRLTVV.